This T cell receptor (beta chain) originates from a study of blood T cell repertoires in COVID-19 (dated by TCRdb to 2018 to 2020). About the study as a whole: Samples covering the acute and convalescent phases of COVID-19 were provided by collaborators in the United States, Italy and Spain. The material from the prospective study consisted of cDNA or gDNA derived from T cells, B-cell-depleted T cells, or PBMCs. Subjects who had been exposed to COVID-19, were actively infected with it, or had recovered from it provided the deeply sampled blood TCRbeta repertoires that made up the dataset. The repertoires were released in a freely available public database intended as a resource for research on the immune response to SARS-CoV-2. The samples were drawn from two sources: the first 160 participants of the ongoing ImmuneRACE study, and approximately 1,300 subjects contributed by 6 global collaborators. The sample metadata nearly always contained a de-identified subject ID, COVID-19 status, age in years and sex. Where available, HLA class I and class II types were obtained from metadata supplied by the sample provider rather than from assay-based typing.

About this clone itself: Its antigen has not been determined. No base quality information exists; no much larger clone differs at one position.

The immunoSEQ Assay, a bias-controlled multiplex PCR, was used to amplify TCRbeta CDR3 regions from genomic DNA. Per the authors' processing: Within the assay, amplification of reference gene primers was used to estimate how many nucleated cells each sample contained. Sequence reads were collapsed and filtered to measure the absolute abundance of every unique TCRbeta CDR3 rearrangement. For each sample, productive Simpson clonality was calculated as the square root of Simpson's diversity index across productive rearrangements. In TCRdb, the immuneACCESS table is reduced to in-frame sequences with V and J assigned. These tables do not hold every clone; where another copy was compared, an unresolved V gene accounts for under half, and the others remain unexplained. That table gives V, J and clone size, and the DNA gave D and trimming. The sample table lists 350,000 to 500,000 clones, about 88% of them with a count of one. The ten largest clones capture 1.4% to 1.5% of the sample.

Participants in the prospective study were aged 18 to 89 years, lived in 24 United States geographic areas, and enrolled through a virtual design. In the prospective study, participants were assigned to cohorts based on the clinical history participants reported in a screening survey and a study questionnaire. Exposed participants had been in contact, within 2 weeks of entering the study, with a person who had a PCR-confirmed or clinician-diagnosed case of COVID-19. In the prospective study, mobile phlebotomists collected whole blood, serum and a nasopharyngeal or oropharyngeal swab from each participant. Prospective study participants could optionally give additional blood draws and questionnaires over an approximately 2-month period. Before DNA extraction, blood samples from the prospective study were shipped at room temperature or frozen. Findings and caveats that apply to the study as a whole: How much clinical and demographic metadata was included differed by source and by participant, and the metadata was provided uncurated.

From the cysteine through the phenylalanine, the CDR3 covers 15 amino acids. Solely the CDR3 DNA is kept, with 45 bases framed from the first base. From a lookup of the germline V gene, CDR1 and CDR2 are SGHRS and YFSETQ. Trimming removed 2 bases from V and 3 bases from J, leaving 13 bases between the germline ends. The chain employs TRBV5-1 and TRBJ2-3, and the D gene may be TRBD1, 6 bases matching. The sample was PBMCs or T cells enriched from blood (not recorded which). This receptor was obtained from a woman aged 18-35 years who had been exposed to COVID-19. The CDR3 amino acid sequence is: CASSLVMGATDTQYF. Here is the DNA: TGCGCCAGCAGCTTAGTTATGGGGGCAACAGATACGCAGTATTTT.